This entry describes one T cell receptor (beta chain). This sample stems from a study of blood T cell repertoires in COVID-19. As for the study in general: Collection of acute and convalescent COVID-19 samples took place in the United States, Italy and Spain. The cDNA or gDNA used as material had been derived from T cells, B-cell-depleted T cells, or PBMCs.

TCRdb keeps only in-frame clones here, not all; method: immunoSEQ multiplex PCR. The profile shows around 240,000 clones, around 80% of them singletons. Trimming shortened V by 5 bases and J by 5 bases, and 7 bases separated the two germline ends. The CDR3 consists of 11 residues. Germline CDR1 reads MNHEY; CDR2 reads SVGEGT. The genes are TRBV6-2 or TRBV6-3 and TRBJ2-7, with D hard to call. The sample taken for sequencing was peripheral blood. The sequence came from a middle-aged woman who had recovered from COVID-19. CDR3 protein: CASSQANEQYF. CDR3 bases: TGTGCCAGCAGTCAGGCCAACGAGCAGTACTTC.